This T cell receptor (beta chain) emerged from a study of response to subunit inactivated influenza vaccine. Germline CDR1 reads MNHEY; CDR2 reads SVGAGI. V lost 4 bases and J 0 bases, leaving 7 bases between the germline ends. The CDR3 covers 13 residues. In this sample, this clonotype turned up a few times. Its specificity is unknown. MiXCR, run by TCRdb on the RT-PCR reads, gives a single entry per CDR3 protein. Among about 650,000 distinct CDR3 sequences, approximately 14% were seen once, and the ten largest hold approximately 10%. Whole-study results and caveats: Researchers suggested that each seasonal influenza vaccination recruits few new T cells.

The J gene is TRBJ2-7, the V gene TRBV6-5; D uncertain. The source of this sequence is a man aged 50 to 59 who received an inactivated influenza vaccine. The specimen comprised PBMCs from blood, sampled 11 to 12 days after vaccination. The CDR3, as DNA: TGTGCCAGCAGTTGGTTGAGCTCCTACGAGCAGTACTTC. This codes for CASSWLSSYEQYF.